This TCR beta chain appears in the sequencing data of a study of CD8+ T cells in alopecia areata. The overall study: Patients remained on tofacitinib for 6 to 18 months and then went 6 months without it.

Extracted from the samples, RNA was reverse transcribed into cDNA to serve as the sequencing template. Repertoires were generated with immunoSEQ multiplex PCR, while TCRdb's copy carries only in-frame clones and drops some. Of about 140,000 clones listed, approximately 80% are singletons. This CDR3 is built from 16 residues. Germline V gene data show CDR1 as MGHRA and CDR2 as YSYEKL. V lost 0 bases and J 2 bases, leaving 14 bases between the germline ends. The treatment was: oral pan-JAK inhibitor, 5-10 mg twice daily. Sequenced material: CD8+ T cells sorted from blood, taken at week 4, from a patient treated with tofacitinib. The rearrangement uses TRBV4-1 and TRBJ2-7, with D hard to call. This TCR came from a human donor with alopecia areata. In nucleotides, the CDR3 is TGCGCCAGCAGCCAAGATATGATGGAAGACGCCTACGAGCAGTACTTC. The encoded protein is CASSQDMMEDAYEQYF.